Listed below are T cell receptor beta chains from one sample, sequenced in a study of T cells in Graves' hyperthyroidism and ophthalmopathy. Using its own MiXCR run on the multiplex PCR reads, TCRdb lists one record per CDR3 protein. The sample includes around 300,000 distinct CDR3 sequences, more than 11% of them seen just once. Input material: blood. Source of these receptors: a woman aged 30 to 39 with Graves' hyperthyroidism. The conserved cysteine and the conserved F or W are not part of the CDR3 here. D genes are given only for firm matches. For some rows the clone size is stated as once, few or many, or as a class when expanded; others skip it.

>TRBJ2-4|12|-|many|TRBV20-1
SARDPDAKNIQY
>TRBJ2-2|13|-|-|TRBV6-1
ASSPRKYLTGELF
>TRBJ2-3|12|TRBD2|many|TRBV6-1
ASRLAGQQDTQY
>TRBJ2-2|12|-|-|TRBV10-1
ASSDREVTGELF
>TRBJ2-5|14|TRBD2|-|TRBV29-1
SAGGFRAAPWETQY
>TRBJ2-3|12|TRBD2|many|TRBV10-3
AGRTSGPTDTQY
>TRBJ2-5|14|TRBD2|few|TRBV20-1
SARDSLAGGQETQY
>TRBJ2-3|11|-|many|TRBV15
ATSRALADTQY
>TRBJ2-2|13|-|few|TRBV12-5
ASGRDSENTGELF
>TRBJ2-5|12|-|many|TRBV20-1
SARGGSGQETQY
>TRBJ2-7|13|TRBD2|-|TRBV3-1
ASSQRTSGFYEQY
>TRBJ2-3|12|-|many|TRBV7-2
ASSLGLAEDTQY
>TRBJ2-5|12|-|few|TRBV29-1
SGQDILRQETQY
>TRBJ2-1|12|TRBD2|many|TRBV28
ASTPRGGVNEQF